The 16 T cell receptor beta chains below all came from one sample that was sequenced in a study of monozygotic twins with inflammatory bowel disease. Using the 5' RACE reads, TCRdb records one entry per CDR3 protein without DNA. The sample totals approximately 330,000 distinct CDR3 sequences. Material for sequencing was blood. The receptors shown here come from a human donor with ulcerative colitis or Crohn's disease, or a healthy co-twin of an affected twin (not recorded which).

The V call is TRBV12-5, the J call TRBJ2-2; TCRdb's D gene call, TRBD1, goes unchecked for lack of DNA. The CDR3 contains 16 residues. Germline CDR1 LGHNT, CDR2 FRNRAP. CDR3 in amino acids: CASGLGQGGDTGELFF.

The chain combines TRBV25-1 with TRBJ2-1; TCRdb gives TRBD2 as the D gene, but with no DNA this cannot be confirmed. The CDR3 sequence is 16 residues long. Germline-derived CDR1 and CDR2 are MGHDK and SYGVNS. This chain's CDR3 is CASSGTSGGRYNEQFF.

The V call is TRBV6-1, the J call TRBJ2-5; the D call from TCRdb, TRBD2, cannot be confirmed without DNA. Germline V gene lookup returns CDR1 MNHNS and CDR2 SASEGT. CDR3 length: 13 amino acids. The chain's CDR3 is CASSLASKETQYF.

The V call is TRBV5-4, the J call TRBJ1-5. Germline V lookup: CDR1 SGHNT, CDR2 YYREEE (reference sequence). The CDR3 extends over 13 amino acids. CDR3 in amino acids: CASSLDTNQPQHF.

The CDR3 region is CASSLNRGVTNEKLFF. The J gene is TRBJ1-4, the V gene TRBV7-8; without DNA, the TCRdb call of TRBD1 cannot be checked. CDR1 and CDR2 from the germline V gene are SGHVS and FQNEAQ. CDR3 length equals 16 residues.

The chain joins TRBV27 to TRBJ1-3. Germline V gene data show CDR1 as MNHEY and CDR2 as SMNVEV (reference sequence). This CDR3 is 14 amino acids long. The CDR3: CASSLTVTGNTIYF.

The chain employs TRBV2 and TRBJ2-2; TCRdb returns TRBD1, unconfirmable since there is no DNA. The CDR3 totals 16 residues. The V gene's germline CDR1 is SNHLY and CDR2 FYNNEI. The CDR3 sequence is CASKPPGTITGGELFF.

CDR3 in amino acids: CASSVGQHLNTIYF. V gene TRBV28 combines with J gene TRBJ1-3; the TCRdb call, TRBD1, lacks DNA for checking. The germline CDR1 and CDR2 sequences are MDHEN and SYDVKM. The CDR3 has 14 residues.

This chain connects TRBV27 to TRBJ2-1; TCRdb's assignment of TRBD2 cannot be checked, as there is no DNA. This CDR3 has 14 residues. Germline V lookup: CDR1 MNHEY, CDR2 SMNVEV (reference sequence). The CDR3 protein is CASSLPDPLNEQFF.

This chain's CDR3 is CASIPGVGGITEAFF. The rearrangement links TRBV2 to TRBJ1-1; the TCRdb call, TRBD1, lacks DNA for checking. Germline CDR1 is SNHLY and CDR2 is FYNNEI. This CDR3 has 15 residues.

The chain couples TRBV10-1 to TRBJ2-2; TCRdb picks TRBD1, but there is no DNA to check that call. Germline values: CDR1 WNHNN, CDR2 SYGVQD (reference sequence). CDR3 length: 15 residues. This CDR3 is CASSDTTGFTGELFF.

The chain joins TRBV3-1 to TRBJ1-6. Germline V lookup: CDR1 LGHDT, CDR2 YNNKEL (reference sequence). The CDR3 loop spans 16 amino acids. The CDR3 loop reads CASSQVIGVRDSPLHF.

This chain connects TRBV5-1 to TRBJ1-1; the TCRdb call, TRBD1, lacks DNA for checking. The germline V gene has CDR1 SGHRS and CDR2 YFSETQ. The CDR3 loop spans 14 amino acids. The CDR3 is CASRGNRGDTEAFF.

The V and J genes are TRBV20-1 and TRBJ2-1; without DNA, the TCRdb call of TRBD1 cannot be checked. Per germline, CDR1 DFQATT and CDR2 SNEGSKA (reference sequence). CDR3 size: 15 residues. This CDR3 is CSARHGLAGVDEQFF.

The rearrangement uses TRBV6-5 and TRBJ2-3; TCRdb lists TRBD1, though no DNA is available to test this call. The CDR3 runs to 14 residues. From germline, CDR1 is MNHEY and CDR2 SVGAGI. CDR3 sequence reads: CASSYGGSTDTQYF.

The chain is built from TRBV4-1 and TRBJ1-2; TCRdb's assignment of TRBD1 cannot be checked, as there is no DNA. The germline gives CDR1 MGHRA, CDR2 YSYEKL. The CDR3 is 14 residues long. The CDR3 is CASSRTGAGGGYTF.